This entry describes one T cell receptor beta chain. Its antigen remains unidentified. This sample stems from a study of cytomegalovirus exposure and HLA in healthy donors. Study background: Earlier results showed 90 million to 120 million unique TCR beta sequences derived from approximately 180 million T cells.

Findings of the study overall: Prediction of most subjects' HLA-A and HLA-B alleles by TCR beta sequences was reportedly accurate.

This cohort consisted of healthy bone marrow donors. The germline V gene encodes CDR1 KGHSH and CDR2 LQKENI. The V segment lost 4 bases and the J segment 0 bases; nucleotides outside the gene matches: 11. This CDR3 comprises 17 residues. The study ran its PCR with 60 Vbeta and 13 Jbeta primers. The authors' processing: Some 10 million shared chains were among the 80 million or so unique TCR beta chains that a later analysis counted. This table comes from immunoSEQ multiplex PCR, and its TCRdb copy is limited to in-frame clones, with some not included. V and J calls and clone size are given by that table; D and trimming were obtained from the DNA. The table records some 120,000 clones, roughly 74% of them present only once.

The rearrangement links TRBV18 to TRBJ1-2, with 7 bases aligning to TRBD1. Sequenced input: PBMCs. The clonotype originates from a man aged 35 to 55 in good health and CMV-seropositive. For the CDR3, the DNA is TGTGCCAGCTCACGCGGTACAGGGGCGACTACTAACTATGGCTACACCTTC. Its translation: CASSRGTGATTNYGYTF.